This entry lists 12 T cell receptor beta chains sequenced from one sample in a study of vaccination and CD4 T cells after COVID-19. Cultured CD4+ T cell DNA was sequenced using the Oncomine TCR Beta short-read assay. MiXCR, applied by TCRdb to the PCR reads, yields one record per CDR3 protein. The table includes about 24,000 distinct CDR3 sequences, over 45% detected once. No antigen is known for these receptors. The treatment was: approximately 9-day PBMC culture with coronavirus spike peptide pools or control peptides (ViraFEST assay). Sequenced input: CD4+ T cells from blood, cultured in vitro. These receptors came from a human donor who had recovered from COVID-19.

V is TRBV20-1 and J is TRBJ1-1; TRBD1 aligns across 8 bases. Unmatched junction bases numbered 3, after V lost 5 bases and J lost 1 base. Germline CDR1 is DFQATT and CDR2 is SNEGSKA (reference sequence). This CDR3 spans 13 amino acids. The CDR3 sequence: CSADRGPNTEAFF. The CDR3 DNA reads TGCAGTGCTGACAGGGGCCCGAACACTGAAGCTTTCTTT.

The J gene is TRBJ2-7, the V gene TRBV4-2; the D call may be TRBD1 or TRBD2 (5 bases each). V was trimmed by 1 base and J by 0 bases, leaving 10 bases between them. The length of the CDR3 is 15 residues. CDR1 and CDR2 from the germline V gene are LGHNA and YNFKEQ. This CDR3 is CASSQGGPDSYEQYF. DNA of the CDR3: TGTGCCAGCAGCCAAGGGGGACCCGACTCCTACGAGCAGTACTTC.

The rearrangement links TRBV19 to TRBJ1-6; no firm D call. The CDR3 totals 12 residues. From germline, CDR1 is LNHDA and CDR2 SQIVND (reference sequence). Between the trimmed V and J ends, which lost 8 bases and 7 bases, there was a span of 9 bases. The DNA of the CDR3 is TGTGCCAGTCAGACCGGGAATTCACCCCTCCACTTT. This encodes CASQTGNSPLHF. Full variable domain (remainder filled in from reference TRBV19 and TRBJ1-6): DGGITQSPKYLFRKEGQNVTLSCEQNLNHDAMYWYRQDPGQGLRLIYYSQIVNDFQKGDIAEGYSVSREKKESFPLTVTSAQKNPTAFYLCASQTGNSPLHFGNGTRLTVT.

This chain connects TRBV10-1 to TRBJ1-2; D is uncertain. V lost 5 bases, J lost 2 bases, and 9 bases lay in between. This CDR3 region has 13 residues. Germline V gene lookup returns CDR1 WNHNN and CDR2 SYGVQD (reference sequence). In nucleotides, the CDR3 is TGCGCCAGCAGTCGCGACGAGAACTATGGCTACACCTTC. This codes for CASSRDENYGYTF.

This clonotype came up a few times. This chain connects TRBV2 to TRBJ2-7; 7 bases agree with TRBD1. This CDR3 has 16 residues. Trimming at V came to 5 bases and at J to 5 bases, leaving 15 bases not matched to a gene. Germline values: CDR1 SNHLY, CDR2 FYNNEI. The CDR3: CASSSLPTGFGNEQYF. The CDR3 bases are TGTGCCAGCAGTAGTCTTCCGACAGGGTTTGGGAACGAGCAGTACTTC. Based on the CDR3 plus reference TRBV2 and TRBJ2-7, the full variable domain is EPEVTQTPSHQVTQMGQEVILRCVPISNHLYFYWYRQILGQKVEFLVSFYNNEISEKSEIFDDQFSVERPDGSNFTLKIRSTKLEDSAMYFCASSSLPTGFGNEQYFGPGTRLTVT.

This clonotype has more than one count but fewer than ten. The CDR3 coding sequence is TGTGCCAGCAGGGCGGGACGGTACGAGCAGTACTTC. This sequence encodes CASRAGRYEQYF. The chain is built from TRBV28 and TRBJ2-7, with a weak D call TRBD2 (6 bases). This CDR3 comprises 12 residues. Germline CDR1 reads MDHEN; CDR2 reads SYDVKM. V shed 6 bases and J shed 4 bases, with 10 bases lying between them.

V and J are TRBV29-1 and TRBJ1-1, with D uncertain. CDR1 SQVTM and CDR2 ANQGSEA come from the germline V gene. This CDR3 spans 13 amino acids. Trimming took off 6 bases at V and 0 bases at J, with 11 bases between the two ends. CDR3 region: CSVAQKMNTEAFF. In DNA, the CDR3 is TGCAGCGTGGCACAGAAGATGAACACTGAAGCTTTCTTT.

The CDR3 region has the DNA TGTGCCAGCAGAGCCGGGACTAGCGGGTGGGATGAGCAGTTCTTC. It is translated as CASRAGTSGWDEQFF. The chain joins TRBV6-1 to TRBJ2-1; 12 bases are a match to TRBD2. The CDR3 runs to 15 residues. The trim removed 6 bases at V and 8 bases at J, leaving 8 bases unmatched. The germline gives CDR1 MNHNS, CDR2 SASEGT.

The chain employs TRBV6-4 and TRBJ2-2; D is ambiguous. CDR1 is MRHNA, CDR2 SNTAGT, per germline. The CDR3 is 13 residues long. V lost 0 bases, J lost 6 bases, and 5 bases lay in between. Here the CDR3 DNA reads TGTGCCAGCAGTGACTCGGGCCCCGGGGAGCTGTTTTTT. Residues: CASSDSGPGELFF.

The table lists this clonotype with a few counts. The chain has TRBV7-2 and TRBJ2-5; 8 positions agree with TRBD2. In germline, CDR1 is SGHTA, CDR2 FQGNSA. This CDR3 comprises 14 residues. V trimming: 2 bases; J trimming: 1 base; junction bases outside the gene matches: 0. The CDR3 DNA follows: TGTGCCAGCAGCTTAACTAGCGGCCAAGAGACCCAGTACTTC. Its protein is CASSLTSGQETQYF.

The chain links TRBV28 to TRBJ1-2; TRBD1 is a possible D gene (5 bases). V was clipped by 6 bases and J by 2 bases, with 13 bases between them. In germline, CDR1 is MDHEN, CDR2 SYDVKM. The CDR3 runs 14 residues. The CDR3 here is CASSPSRDNYGYTF. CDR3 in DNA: TGTGCCAGCAGCCCCTCCCGGGACAACTATGGCTACACCTTC.

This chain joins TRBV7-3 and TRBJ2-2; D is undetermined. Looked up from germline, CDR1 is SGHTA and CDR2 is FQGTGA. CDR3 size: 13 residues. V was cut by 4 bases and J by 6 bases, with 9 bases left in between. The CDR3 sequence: CASSSWGPGELFF. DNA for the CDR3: TGTGCCAGCAGCTCTTGGGGTCCCGGGGAGCTGTTTTTT.